Listed below are T cell receptor beta chains from one sample, sequenced in a study of blood T cell repertoires in COVID-19. Profiling relied on immunoSEQ multiplex PCR, and the TCRdb table lists in-frame clones only, not all of them. This sample has 170,000 or so clones, with 85% to 90% found just once. Sequencing input: peripheral blood. The receptors stem from a man aged 60 to 69 with COVID-19, enrolled during active disease. Each CDR3 is given with its conserved first and last residue. D genes are given only for firm matches. Expanded clones get a size class; other rows say once, few or many, or leave the size out.

j_call v_call clone_size d_call cdr3_aa cdr3_nt
TRBJ2-7 TRBV7-9 - TRBD2 CASSSLAGGYEQYF TGTGCCAGCAGCTCACTAGCGGGAGGCTACGAGCAGTACTTC
TRBJ1-1 TRBV6-6 - TRBD1 CASSSQGAVNTEAFF TGTGCCAGCAGTTCCCAGGGGGCCGTGAACACTGAAGCTTTCTTT
TRBJ1-1 TRBV7-8 few - CASSLVRSTEAFF TGTGCCAGCAGCTTAGTCCGGAGCACTGAAGCTTTCTTT
TRBJ1-2 TRBV12-3/TRBV12-4 - - CASSSGVPGYTF TGTGCCAGCAGTTCGGGAGTTCCTGGCTACACCTTC
TRBJ1-2 TRBV24-1 - - CATSDPTGPERGYTF TGTGCCACCAGTGACCCTACAGGTCCCGAAAGGGGCTACACCTTC
TRBJ2-7 TRBV5-1 - - CASSPTYVGEQYF TGCGCCAGCAGCCCTACTTACGTCGGGGAGCAGTACTTC
TRBJ2-7 TRBV5-1 - TRBD1 CASSSGTAYYEQYF TGCGCCAGCAGCTCGGGGACAGCCTACTACGAGCAGTACTTC
TRBJ2-2 TRBV7-2 - TRBD2 CASSLEPAGINTGELFF TGTGCCAGCAGCTTAGAACCAGCGGGGATAAACACCGGGGAGCTGTTTTTT
TRBJ1-4 TRBV28 - - CASTGTTNEKLFF TGTGCCAGTACAGGAACAACTAATGAAAAACTGTTTTTT
TRBJ2-7 TRBV27 few TRBD1 CASRGDRSSYEQYF TGTGCCAGCAGGGGGGACAGGTCCTCCTACGAGCAGTACTTC
TRBJ2-3 TRBV24-1 - TRBD2 CATKAGAGTDTQYF TGTGCCACCAAAGCGGGAGCCGGGACAGATACGCAGTATTTT
TRBJ2-5 TRBV18 - - CASSHKETQYF TGTGCCAGCTCACATAAAGAGACCCAGTACTTC
TRBJ2-2 TRBV4-3 - - CASSQTQGYTGELFF TGCGCCAGCAGCCAGACGCAGGGTTACACCGGGGAGCTGTTTTTT
TRBJ2-1 TRBV5-1 - TRBD2 CASSLVGTSRARLSYNEQFF TGCGCCAGCAGCTTGGTCGGGACTAGCCGCGCGAGACTCTCCTACAATGAGCAGTTCTTC
TRBJ1-5 TRBV4-1 - TRBD1 CASSQDPGTGDQPQHF TGCGCCAGCAGCCAAGATCCCGGGACAGGGGATCAGCCCCAGCATTTT
TRBJ2-1 TRBV6-5 - TRBD1 CASSDRVRAYNEQFF TGTGCCAGCAGCGACAGGGTTCGGGCCTACAATGAGCAGTTCTTC
TRBJ1-1 TRBV7-9 - - CASRPQGKDTEAFF TGTGCCAGCAGACCACAGGGAAAGGACACTGAAGCTTTCTTT
TRBJ1-6 TRBV3-1/TRBV3-2 - TRBD1 CASSQTWDRGQSPLHF TGTGCCAGCAGCCAAACATGGGACAGGGGGCAATCACCCCTCCACTTT
TRBJ1-6 TRBV4-1 - TRBD1 CASSRDSESSYNSPLHF TGCGCCAGCAGCCGGGACAGTGAAAGCTCCTATAATTCACCCCTCCACTTT
TRBJ1-4 TRBV7-9 - TRBD1 CATGQGALVGEKLFF TGTGCCACGGGACAGGGGGCGCTTGTAGGTGAAAAACTGTTTTTT
TRBJ2-7 TRBV18 - TRBD2 CASSKGTNYEQYF TGTGCCAGCTCAAAGGGGACTAACTACGAGCAGTACTTC
TRBJ2-7 TRBV5-6 - TRBD1 CASSLVVTGGEQYF TGTGCCAGCAGCTTGGTGGTCACAGGGGGCGAGCAGTACTTC
TRBJ2-1 TRBV24-1 - TRBD2 CATRGLAGGLDNEQFF TGTGCCACCAGAGGACTAGCGGGGGGGCTGGACAATGAGCAGTTCTTC
TRBJ2-3 TRBV15 - - CATSRNQGSTDTQYF TGTGCCACCAGCAGGAACCAGGGAAGCACAGATACGCAGTATTTT
TRBJ2-5 TRBV5-8 - - CASSLGRRETQYF TGTGCCAGCAGCTTGGGCAGAAGAGAGACCCAGTACTTC
TRBJ2-1 TRBV9 - TRBD2 CASSVVVGGPGNEQFF TGTGCCAGCAGCGTAGTGGTGGGAGGGCCCGGCAATGAGCAGTTCTTC
TRBJ2-5 TRBV11-3 - - CASSFSRGEQETQYF TGTGCCAGCAGCTTTTCGCGGGGTGAACAAGAGACCCAGTACTTC
TRBJ1-4 TRBV27 - - CASSFWAGTNEKLFF TGTGCCAGCAGTTTTTGGGCCGGAACTAATGAAAAACTGTTTTTT
TRBJ2-1 TRBV5-1 once TRBD2 CASSLVAGGPNNEQFF TGCGCCAGCAGCTTGGTGGCGGGAGGGCCCAACAATGAGCAGTTCTTC
TRBJ2-1 TRBV19 - - CASSIDLPRYNEQFF TGTGCCAGTAGTATAGATCTACCTCGATACAATGAGCAGTTCTTC
TRBJ2-2 TRBV6-2/TRBV6-3 - TRBD1 CASSWTGATGELFF TGTGCCAGCAGCTGGACAGGAGCTACCGGGGAGCTGTTTTTT
TRBJ2-1 TRBV20-1 - - CSGAGSNEQFF TGCAGTGGGGCAGGATCTAATGAGCAGTTCTTC
TRBJ2-3 TRBV7-2 - TRBD2 CASSFLMRSGGPSDTQYF TGTGCCAGCAGCTTTCTTATGCGGTCGGGGGGGCCGTCGGATACGCAGTATTTT
TRBJ2-3 TRBV19 - TRBD2 CASRSRGGTDTQYF TGTGCCAGTAGGTCTCGGGGGGGGACAGATACGCAGTATTTT
TRBJ2-5 TRBV15 - - CATSTSQGPIRQETQYF TGTGCCACCAGCACTAGCCAGGGGCCCATCAGACAGGAGACCCAGTACTTC
TRBJ1-2 TRBV19 - - CASSIAGANRAEGYTF TGTGCCAGTAGTATCGCCGGGGCAAACAGGGCGGAGGGCTACACCTTC
TRBJ1-4 TRBV2 - TRBD1 CAGRKGTAATNEKLFF TGTGCCGGCAGAAAGGGGACAGCTGCAACTAATGAAAAACTGTTTTTT
TRBJ2-7 TRBV7-9 - - CASSTQGYEQYF TGTGCCAGCAGCACCCAGGGCTACGAGCAGTACTTC
TRBJ2-7 TRBV19 - TRBD1 CASSPPGQGAYEQYF TGTGCCAGTAGTCCTCCGGGACAGGGGGCCTACGAGCAGTACTTC
TRBJ2-7 TRBV7-3 - TRBD1 CASSPGQGNFYEQYF TGTGCCAGCAGCCCCGGACAGGGGAATTTCTATGAGCAGTACTTC
TRBJ1-2 TRBV19 few - CASSISGGSNYGYTF TGTGCCAGTAGTATCTCGGGGGGGTCTAACTATGGCTACACCTTC
TRBJ2-7 TRBV28 - TRBD1 CASSMGQGDSRNIDF TGTGCCAGCAGCATGGGACAGGGTGACTCCAGGAATATAGACTTC
TRBJ1-3 TRBV28 once TRBD1 CASSLDQGARGNTIYF TGTGCCAGCAGTTTGGACCAGGGGGCGCGGGGAAACACCATATATTTT
TRBJ2-7 TRBV5-1 - TRBD2 CASSFLASGATDEQYF TGCGCCAGCAGCTTCTTGGCTAGCGGGGCTACCGACGAGCAGTACTTC
TRBJ2-1 TRBV6-5 - - CASSYSAGTYNEQFF TGTGCCAGCAGCTACTCTGCGGGTACCTACAATGAGCAGTTCTTC
TRBJ2-5 TRBV7-2 - - CASRQDRFQETQYF TGTGCCAGCAGGCAAGACAGGTTCCAAGAGACCCAGTACTTC
TRBJ2-7 TRBV7-2 once - CASSLDGEQQYF TGTGCCAGCAGCTTAGACGGGGAACAGCAGTACTTC
TRBJ2-1 TRBV7-9 - - CASSLARGGKSSYNEQFF TGTGCCAGCAGCTTGGCGCGCGGCGGGAAGAGCTCCTACAATGAGCAGTTCTTC
TRBJ2-3 TRBV5-1 - - CASRAGSDTQYF TGCGCCAGCAGAGCCGGGTCAGATACGCAGTATTTT
TRBJ2-1 TRBV5-1 - TRBD1 CASSLLQGNNEQFF TGCGCCAGCAGCTTATTACAGGGGAACAATGAGCAGTTCTTC
TRBJ1-5 TRBV7-2 - TRBD1 CASSPRQGGNQPQHF TGTGCCAGCAGCCCTAGACAGGGAGGCAATCAGCCCCAGCATTTT
TRBJ1-1 TRBV4-3 - - CASSQAYRNTEAFF TGCGCCAGCAGCCAGGCTTACAGGAACACTGAAGCTTTCTTT
TRBJ1-2 TRBV5-4 - - CASSLGAGANYGYTF TGTGCCAGCAGCTTGGGAGCAGGCGCTAACTATGGCTACACCTTC
TRBJ1-2 TRBV19 - - CASSIGRNRAAVPYGYTF TGTGCCAGTAGTATAGGGAGGAATCGGGCAGCGGTACCTTATGGCTACACCTTC
TRBJ1-6 TRBV18 - - CASSPETETLHF TGTGCCAGCTCACCAGAGACAGAAACCCTCCACTTT
TRBJ2-1 TRBV29-1 once - CSVIDRSSYNEQFF TGCAGCGTTATTGACAGGAGCTCCTACAATGAGCAGTTCTTC
TRBJ1-2 TRBV19 - - CASSVPRSYTF TGTGCCAGTAGTGTTCCGAGGAGCTACACCTTC
TRBJ1-5 TRBV11-2 - TRBD1 CASSPGTDYSNQPQHF TGTGCCAGCAGCCCGGGGACAGACTATAGCAATCAGCCCCAGCATTTT